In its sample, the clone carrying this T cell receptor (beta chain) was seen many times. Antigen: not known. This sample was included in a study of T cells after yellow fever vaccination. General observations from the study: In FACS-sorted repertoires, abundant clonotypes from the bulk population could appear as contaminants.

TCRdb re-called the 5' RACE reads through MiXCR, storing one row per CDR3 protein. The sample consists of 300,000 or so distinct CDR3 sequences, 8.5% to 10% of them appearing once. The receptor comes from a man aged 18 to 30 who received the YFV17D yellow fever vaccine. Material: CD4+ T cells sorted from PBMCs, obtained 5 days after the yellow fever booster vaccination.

DNA of the CDR3: TGTGCCAGCAGCGCGCAGGGGGAAACTGAAGCTTTCTTT. It encodes CASSAQGETEAFF. The rearrangement joins TRBV7-9 to TRBJ1-1; 7 bases fit TRBD1. The J segment lost 5 bases and the V segment lost 5 bases, leaving 5 bases of the junction unmatched. This CDR3 is built from 13 residues. Germline CDR1 and CDR2: SEHNR and FQNEAQ (reference sequence).